A single sample gave rise to the 15 T cell receptor beta chains below, sequenced in a study of blood T cell repertoires in COVID-19. TCRdb keeps only in-frame clones here, not all; method: immunoSEQ multiplex PCR. This sample carries 100,000 to 150,000 clones, 82% of them seen once, and the ten largest clones take about 4.2%. Sequences were obtained from peripheral blood. Source of these receptors: a woman between 70 and 85 years old with acute or convalescent COVID-19.

The chain combines TRBV5-1 with TRBJ2-3; 9 bases map to TRBD2. The CDR3 runs 15 residues. The junction had 4 bases not matched to a gene; V was cut back by 0 bases and J by 5 bases. The germline gives CDR1 SGHRS, CDR2 YFSETQ. The CDR3 DNA sequence: TGCGCCAGCAGCTTGGCGGGACTAGCAGGAGATACGCAGTATTTT. Its translation is CASSLAGLAGDTQYF. The whole variable domain, remainder taken from reference TRBV5-1 and TRBJ2-3, is KAGVTQTPRYLIKTRGQQVTLSCSPISGHRSVSWYQQTPGQGLQFLFEYFSETQRNKGNFPGRFSGRQFSNSRSEMNVSTLELGDSALYLCASSLAGLAGDTQYFGPGTRLTVL.

This chain links TRBV30 with TRBJ1-6; D possibly corresponds to TRBD1 (5 bases). Trimming removed 2 bases at V and 8 bases at J, with 13 bases between. Germline lookup yields CDR1 GTSNPN and CDR2 SVGIG (reference sequence). The CDR3 covers 14 residues. The CDR3 DNA reads TGTGCCTGGAGTTCAGGGAGGACTTATTCACCCCTCCACTTT. This sequence encodes CAWSSGRTYSPLHF.

The chain couples TRBV11-3 to TRBJ2-5; D not certain. The ends were cut back, 5 bases at V and 7 bases at J, with 17 bases in the middle. CDR1 is SGHNT, CDR2 YENEEA, per germline. The CDR3 totals 14 residues. The CDR3: CASSLRQDPGTQYF. As DNA, the CDR3 is TGTGCCAGCAGCCTACGACAAGACCCAGGGACCCAGTACTTC. The complete variable domain, with remaining parts taken from reference TRBV11-3 and TRBJ2-5, reads EAGVVQSPRYKIIEKKQPVAFWCNPISGHNTLYWYLQNLGQGPELLIRYENEEAVDDSQLPKDRFSAERLKGVDSTLKIQPAELGDSAVYLCASSLRQDPGTQYFGPGTRLLVL.

V is TRBV7-2 and J is TRBJ1-4; D unclear. The CDR3 runs 14 residues. Germline V CDR1 and CDR2: SGHTA, FQGNSA. The V end was cut by 6 bases, the J end by 2 bases, with 10 bases between. Here the CDR3 DNA reads TGTGCCAGCAGGCAAAGAGGGACTAATGAAAAACTGTTTTTT. Amino acid sequence: CASRQRGTNEKLFF.

This sequence joins TRBV7-2 and TRBJ1-1; D gene uncertain. Deletions cut 3 bases from V and 1 base from J, with 12 bases between. Per the germline V gene, CDR1 is SGHTA and CDR2 is FQGNSA. The CDR3 is 15 amino acids. The CDR3 sequence: CASSFGLGRNTEAFF. In DNA form, the CDR3 reads TGTGCCAGCAGCTTTGGGCTGGGGAGGAACACTGAAGCTTTCTTT.

In the case of this clone: Compared with germline, one end of the junction differs, possibly owing to a read error. Other DNA sequences in this sample translate to the same CDR3. The V and J genes are TRBV4-1 and TRBJ2-1; tentatively, D is TRBD1 (7 bases). CDR3 length: 16 amino acids. Germline V gene data show CDR1 as MGHRA and CDR2 as YSYEKL. Written as DNA, the CDR3 is TGTGCCAGCAGCCCGGGATCCAGGGGGGCCTACAATGAGCAGTTCTTC. Protein: CASSPGSRGAYNEQFF.

The chain recombines TRBV2 with TRBJ1-4, with 9 bases identical to TRBD1. This CDR3 is built from 14 residues. The V segment lost 7 bases and the J segment 7 bases; nucleotides outside the gene matches: 7. Looked up from germline, CDR1 is SNHLY and CDR2 is FYNNEI. CDR3 residues: CASIASGQGEKLFF. CDR3 in DNA: TGTGCCAGCATAGCTTCGGGACAGGGTGAAAAACTGTTTTTT.

The rearrangement joins TRBV7-9 to TRBJ2-1; 8 bases map to TRBD2. The CDR3 is 16 residues long. V dropped 1 base and J dropped 5; count of bases not matched to a gene: 7. The V gene's germline CDR1 is SEHNR and CDR2 FQNEAQ (reference sequence). CDR3 amino acids: CASSLGASGGHNEQFF. The DNA of the CDR3 is TGTGCCAGCAGCTTAGGTGCGAGCGGGGGCCACAATGAGCAGTTCTTC.

V gene TRBV13 combines with J gene TRBJ1-6, with TRBD1 matching over 10 bases. Trimming cost V 6 bases and J 9 bases; bases outside gene matches: 5. Germline V gene data show CDR1 as PRHDT and CDR2 as FYEKMQ (reference sequence). The CDR3 is made up of 14 amino acids. CDR3 sequence reads: CASSQGTGVSPLHF. CDR3 nucleotide sequence: TGTGCCAGCAGTCAGGGGACAGGGGTTTCACCCCTCCACTTT.

The CDR3 spells CASSHGDREAFF. CDR3 sequence (DNA): TGTGCCAGCAGCCATGGGGACAGGGAAGCTTTCTTT. The rearrangement joins TRBV3-1 (or the pseudogene TRBV3-2) to TRBJ1-1; 8 positions match TRBD1. CDR1 is LGHDT and CDR2 is YNNKEL in the germline V gene (reference sequence). V lost 3 bases to trimming and J lost 8 bases; unmatched junction nucleotides: 2. The CDR3 has 12 residues.

V and J are TRBV5-6 and TRBJ1-4, with a weak D call TRBD1 (6 bases). V was pared by 2 bases and J by 2 bases, with 13 bases between. CDR1 SGHDT and CDR2 YYEEEE come from the germline V gene. CDR3 length: 16 amino acids. DNA of the CDR3: TGTGCCAGCAGCTTCACCTATGGACAGACTAATGAAAAACTGTTTTTT. It encodes CASSFTYGQTNEKLFF.

The chain joins TRBV12-3 or TRBV12-4 to TRBJ1-2, with a possible D match to TRBD1 (6 bases). V was trimmed by 10 bases and J by 4 bases, leaving 16 bases between them. CDR3 length: 13 amino acids. CDR3 sequence reads: CATQQGRGYGYTF. CDR3 DNA sequence: TGTGCCACCCAACAGGGCAGGGGCTATGGCTACACCTTC.

This clone was observed once. V gene TRBV12-5 combines with J gene TRBJ2-3; D is ambiguous. From germline, CDR1 is LGHNT and CDR2 FRNRAP. Between the trimmed V and J ends, which lost 1 base and 7 bases, there was a span of 6 bases. The CDR3 has 12 amino acids. Written as DNA, the CDR3 is TGTGCTAGTGGTTTGGACTTGAATACGCAGTATTTT. Translation: CASGLDLNTQYF.

The V gene is TRBV10-3, the J gene TRBJ1-2; TRBD1 aligns across 9 bases. V dropped 6 bases and J dropped 7; count of bases not matched to a gene: 9. Per the germline V gene, CDR1 is ENHRY and CDR2 is SYGVKD. The length of the CDR3 is 14 residues. CDR3 in amino acids: CAISPGQGGSGYTF. Written as DNA, the CDR3 is TGTGCCATCAGCCCGGGACAGGGAGGCTCTGGCTACACCTTC.

In this sample, this clone turned up a few times. Here the CDR3 DNA reads TGTGCCAGCAGTGAGATGGGGGCGCTTGGCTACACCTTC. Its translation: CASSEMGALGYTF. This chain joins TRBV2 and TRBJ1-2; tentative D call: TRBD1 (6 bases). Germline V lookup: CDR1 SNHLY, CDR2 FYNNEI. This CDR3 has 13 amino acids. The V end lost 3 bases, the J end lost 7 bases, and 12 bases lay between the germline ends.